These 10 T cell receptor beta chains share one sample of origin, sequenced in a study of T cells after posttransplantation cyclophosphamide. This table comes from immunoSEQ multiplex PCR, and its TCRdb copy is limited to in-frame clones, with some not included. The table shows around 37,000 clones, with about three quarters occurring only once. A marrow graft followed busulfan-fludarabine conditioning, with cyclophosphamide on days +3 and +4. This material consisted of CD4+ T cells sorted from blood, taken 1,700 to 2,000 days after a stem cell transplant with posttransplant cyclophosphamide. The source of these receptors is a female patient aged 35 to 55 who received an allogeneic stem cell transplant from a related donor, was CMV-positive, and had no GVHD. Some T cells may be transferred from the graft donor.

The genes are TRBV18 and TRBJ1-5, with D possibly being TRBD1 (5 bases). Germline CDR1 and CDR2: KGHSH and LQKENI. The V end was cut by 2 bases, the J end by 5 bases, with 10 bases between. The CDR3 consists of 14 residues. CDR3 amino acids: CASSPRPGDQPQHF. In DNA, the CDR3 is TGTGCCAGCTCACCAAGGCCGGGGGATCAGCCCCAGCATTTT.

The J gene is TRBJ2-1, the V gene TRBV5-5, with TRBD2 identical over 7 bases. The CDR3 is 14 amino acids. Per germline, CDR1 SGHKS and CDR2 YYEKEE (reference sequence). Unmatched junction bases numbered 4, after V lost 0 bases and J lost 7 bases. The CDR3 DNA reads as TGTGCCAGCAGCTTGGTTGGGAGGGCTAATGAGCAGTTCTTC. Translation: CASSLVGRANEQFF.

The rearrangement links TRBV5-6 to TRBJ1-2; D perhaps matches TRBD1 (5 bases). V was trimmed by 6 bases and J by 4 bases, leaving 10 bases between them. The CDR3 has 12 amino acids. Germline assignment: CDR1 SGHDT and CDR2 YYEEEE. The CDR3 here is CASTRDGYGYTF. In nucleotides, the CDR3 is TGTGCCAGCACCAGGGATGGCTATGGCTACACCTTC.

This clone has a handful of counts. CDR3 nucleotides: TGTGCCAGCAGCCTGGGACAGGGACGACGGAATTCACCCCTCCACTTT. This encodes CASSLGQGRRNSPLHF. The chain recombines TRBV7-2 with TRBJ1-6, with 9 bases lining up with TRBD1. The V segment lost 5 bases and the J segment 7 bases; nucleotides outside the gene matches: 9. The CDR3 is 16 amino acids. Germline V gives CDR1 SGHTA, CDR2 FQGNSA.

CDR3 DNA sequence: TGTGCCAGTAGTTTTTGGAGACCGACAGGCGCTGAAGCTTTCTTT. This gives the protein CASSFWRPTGAEAFF. The rearrangement joins TRBV19 to TRBJ1-1, with a possible D match to TRBD1 (6 bases). V gave up 5 bases and J gave up 6 bases, with 19 bases separating them. Germline CDR1 reads LNHDA; CDR2 reads SQIVND (reference sequence). The CDR3 loop spans 15 amino acids.

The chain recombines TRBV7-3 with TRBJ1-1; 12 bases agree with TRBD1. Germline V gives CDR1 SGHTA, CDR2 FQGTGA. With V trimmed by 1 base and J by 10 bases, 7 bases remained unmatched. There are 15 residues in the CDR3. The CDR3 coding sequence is TGTGCCAGCAGCTTAAGGCCGGGACAGGGGGCTGTAGCTTTCTTT. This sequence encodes CASSLRPGQGAVAFF.

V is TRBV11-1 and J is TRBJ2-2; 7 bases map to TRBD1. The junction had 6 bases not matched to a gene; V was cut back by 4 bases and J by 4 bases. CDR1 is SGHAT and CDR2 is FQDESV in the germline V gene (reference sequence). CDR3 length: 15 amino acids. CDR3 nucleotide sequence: TGTGCCAGCAGCTCCGACAGGGTGGGCACCGGGGAGCTGTTTTTT. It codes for CASSSDRVGTGELFF.

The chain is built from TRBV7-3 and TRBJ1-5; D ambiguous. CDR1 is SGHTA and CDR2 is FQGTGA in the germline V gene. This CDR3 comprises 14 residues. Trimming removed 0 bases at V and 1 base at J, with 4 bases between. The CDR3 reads CASSLTGSNQPQHF. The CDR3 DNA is TGTGCCAGCAGCTTAACCGGGAGCAATCAGCCCCAGCATTTT.

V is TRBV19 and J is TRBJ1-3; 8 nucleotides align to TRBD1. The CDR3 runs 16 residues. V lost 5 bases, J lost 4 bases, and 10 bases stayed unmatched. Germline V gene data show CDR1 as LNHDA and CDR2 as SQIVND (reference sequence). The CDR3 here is CASSALGQVDGNTIYF. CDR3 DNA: TGTGCCAGTAGTGCCCTGGGACAGGTTGACGGAAACACCATATATTTT.

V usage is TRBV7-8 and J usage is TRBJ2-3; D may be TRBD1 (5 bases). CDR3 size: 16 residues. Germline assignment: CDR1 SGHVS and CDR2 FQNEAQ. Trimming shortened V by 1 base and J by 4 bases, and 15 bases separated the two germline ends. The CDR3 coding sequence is TGTGCCAGCAGCTTAGGGTACAAGGGGTATGCAGATACGCAGTATTTT. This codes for CASSLGYKGYADTQYF.